This TCR beta chain emerged from a study of shared clonotypes between healthy human individuals. Unsorted samples, those not sorted, used some 89 million PBMCs for genomic DNA. This was a deep-level run. TCRdb's table, derived via immunoSEQ multiplex PCR, lists solely in-frame clones and lacks some. Here the sample spans 450,000 to 600,000 clones, about four fifths being singletons. The J segment lost 4 bases and the V segment lost 7 bases, leaving 7 bases of the junction unmatched. The length of the CDR3 is 14 residues. Germline CDR1 is MDHEN and CDR2 is SYDVKM. The V gene is TRBV28, the J gene TRBJ1-5, with 7 positions matching TRBD1. Sequenced material: PBMCs. The sequence was collected from a woman aged 40 to 49 in good health. Some clones in this sample may be carry-over from other donors' samples. CDR3 residues: CASNKGQNNQPQHF. CDR3 DNA: TGTGCCAGCAATAAGGGACAGAATAATCAGCCCCAGCATTTT.